The clone carrying this TCR beta chain turned up a few times. Germline CDR1 SNHLY, CDR2 FYNNEI. The CDR3 runs to 16 residues. V trimming: 5 bases; J trimming: 0 bases; junction bases outside the gene matches: 2. The sample comes from a study of Graves' ophthalmopathy and Graves' hyperthyroidism. Investigators amplified TCR beta CDR3 regions from RNA transcripts. HTBI-primed RT-PCR formed the first round, and a multiplex PCR formed the second. TCRdb passed the multiplex PCR reads through MiXCR, listing each CDR3 protein once. The top ten hold roughly 11% of the sample, which has 900,000 to 1,200,000 distinct CDR3 sequences, less than 45% seen once.

The TCR originated in an adult man with Graves' hyperthyroidism. What was sequenced was peripheral blood or thyroid tissue (not recorded which). The chain recombines TRBV2 with TRBJ2-3; TRBD2 matches 13 bases. The DNA for the CDR3 is TGTGCCAGCAGTAAGACTAGCGGGGGGAGCACAGATACGCAGTATTTT. This encodes CASSKTSGGSTDTQYF.